This T cell receptor beta chain was sequenced in a study of blood T cell repertoires in COVID-19. About the research overall: Spain, Italy and the United States supplied samples that represented acute and convalescent COVID-19.

Original processing methods: The assay estimated nucleated cells by amplifying reference gene primers. Some clones are missing from TCRdb's copy, which holds only in-frame ones; the method was immunoSEQ multiplex PCR. The V and J calls and clone size come from that table; D and trimming were worked out from the DNA. This sample carries 150,000 to 200,000 clones, roughly 84% of them seen once, and the ten largest clones take 13% to 15%. Germline V CDR1 and CDR2: LNHDA, SQIVND (reference sequence). The length of the CDR3 is 15 residues. With 3 bases removed from V and 7 bases from J, the gap between germline ends came to 16 bases.

The receptor was isolated from a woman aged 70-85 years with COVID-19, enrolled during active disease. The V and J genes are TRBV19 and TRBJ1-5; possible D gene TRBD1, 5 bases. The sample was peripheral blood. The CDR3 coding sequence is TGTGCCAGTAGTATTTACCAGGGCGAGAACCAGCCCCAGCATTTT. It translates to CASSIYQGENQPQHF.